This T cell receptor beta chain is from a study of naive and memory T cell subsets. The SP2 primer and nested alpha and beta constant region primers amplified ligated cDNA in four rounds. Alpha and beta constant region primers primed reverse transcription for blood and skin samples. Each CDR3 protein is one row after TCRdb ran MiXCR on the 5' RACE reads. This sample has roughly 62,000 distinct CDR3 sequences, with approximately 6.6% found just once. The library had UMIs added by 3' ligation of an oligonucleotide to TCR cDNA. Whole-blood samples were under 3 ml of peripheral blood from healthy adult volunteers. Input was about 1 to 1000 ng of DNase-treated total RNA without cell sorting. Study-wide findings and caveats: Potentially, T cell activation and differentiation skew this RNA-based measurement.

The CDR3 sequence is 15 residues long. V was shortened by 1 base and J by 0 bases, with 8 bases between the two germline ends. Per germline, CDR1 SEHNR and CDR2 FQNEAQ (reference sequence). Concerning this clonotype itself: What it binds is not known.

This chain links TRBV7-9 with TRBJ2-3; no firm D call. This sequence originates from a male donor in good health. The CDR3 spells CASSLGLTSTDTQYF. For the CDR3, the DNA is TGTGCCAGCAGCTTAGGGCTGACTAGCACAGATACGCAGTATTTT.